This T cell receptor (beta chain) derives from a study of T cells expressing NK-cell markers. Overall study results and limits: Each of roughly 6 donors carried dominant NKG2C+ clonotypes accounting for about 1.0-8% of CD8+ T cells.

With regard to this clonotype: The antigen is unknown.

No DNA is given; TCRdb re-called the 5' RACE reads and lists each CDR3 protein once. The sample totals about 370,000 distinct CDR3 sequences; its top ten clones hold about 10%. The sample consisted of blood T cells: a sorted CD56 or NKG2C T cell subset, CD4+ or CD8+ T cells, or bulk PBMC T cells (not recorded which). The origin of this receptor is a woman in her 50s in good health.

CDR3 sequence reads: CASSLVGATQFF. The chain links TRBV5-1 to TRBJ2-1; the TCRdb call, TRBD1, lacks DNA for checking. The CDR3 runs to 12 residues. Germline-derived CDR1 and CDR2 are SGHRS and YFSETQ.